A selection of T cell receptor beta chains follows, all from one sample in a study of blood T cell repertoires in COVID-19. The repertoire was sequenced with immunoSEQ multiplex PCR; TCRdb's copy has only in-frame clones and lacks some. The sample contains 200,000 to 250,000 clones, 85% to 90% of which appear only once. Sequencing was carried out using peripheral blood. The receptors were gathered from a man in his fifties with acute or convalescent COVID-19. CDR3s include the opening cysteine and the closing phenylalanine or tryptophan. A D gene is named only where the DNA matches it firmly. Clone size appears in some rows only: once, few, many, or a class for an expanded clone.

TRBJ2-1 . 15 TRBV7-2 TRBD2 CASSLGGGAYNEQFF TGTGCCAGCAGCTTGGGCGGGGGGGCCTACAATGAGCAGTTCTTC
TRBJ1-2 . 13 TRBV14 TRBD1 CASSPGQGDGYTF TGTGCCAGCAGCCCAGGACAGGGGGATGGCTACACCTTC
TRBJ1-6 . 14 TRBV7-9 . CASDAGRNNSPLHF TGTGCCAGCGATGCGGGGCGTAATAATTCACCCCTCCACTTT
TRBJ2-5 . 14 TRBV5-6 TRBD1 CASSQTGVQETQYF TGTGCCAGCAGCCAGACAGGGGTCCAAGAGACCCAGTACTTC
TRBJ1-5 . 15 TRBV4-1 . CASSSTGNSNQPQHF TGCGCCAGCAGCTCAACAGGGAATAGCAATCAGCCCCAGCATTTT
TRBJ1-5 . 13 TRBV7-9 TRBD1 CASSHRGSEPQHF TGTGCCAGCAGCCACAGGGGATCCGAGCCCCAGCATTTT
TRBJ1-1 once 16 TRBV5-1 TRBD1 CASSWGTGLANTEAFF TGCGCCAGCAGCTGGGGGACAGGGTTGGCGAACACTGAAGCTTTCTTT
TRBJ1-4 once 16 TRBV6-2/TRBV6-3 . CASSYSNGATNEKLFF TGTGCCAGCAGTTACTCGAACGGGGCAACTAATGAAAAACTGTTTTTT
TRBJ1-1 once 14 TRBV6-1 . CASSEQGPGTEAFF TGTGCCAGCAGTGAACAGGGTCCTGGCACTGAAGCTTTCTTT
TRBJ1-2 . 14 TRBV7-9 TRBD1 CASSLEGTAYGYTF TGTGCCAGCAGCTTAGAGGGGACAGCGTATGGCTACACCTTC
TRBJ2-3 . 14 TRBV5-1 . CASSPDSRTDTQYF TGCGCCAGCAGCCCGGACAGTCGCACAGATACGCAGTATTTT
TRBJ1-1 few 11 TRBV20-1 . CSARGQIEAFF TGCAGTGCTAGAGGACAGATTGAAGCTTTCTTT
TRBJ1-2 . 13 TRBV10-3 . CAISEDRSYGYTF TGTGCCATCAGCGAAGACAGGTCGTATGGCTACACCTTC
TRBJ2-2 . 19 TRBV4-1 TRBD2 CASSQDWPGGAGLPGELFF TGCGCCAGCAGCCAAGATTGGCCCGGGGGGGCAGGGCTACCCGGGGAGCTGTTTTTT
TRBJ2-7 . 15 TRBV19 TRBD1 CASSLQTGTPHEQYF TGTGCCAGTAGTCTTCAGACAGGGACCCCCCACGAGCAGTACTTC
TRBJ1-1 . 15 TRBV19 . CASSHRGTSGTEAFF TGTGCCAGTAGTCACCGAGGAACTTCGGGGACTGAAGCTTTCTTT
TRBJ1-2 . 12 TRBV12-3/TRBV12-4 . CASSTNAYGYTF TGTGCCAGCAGTACAAACGCTTATGGCTACACCTTC
TRBJ2-7 . 19 TRBV7-9 . CASSLGGTGGSLHYYEQYF TGTGCCAGCAGCTTAGGAGGAACCGGGGGTTCTCTTCACTACTACGAGCAGTACTTC
TRBJ1-1 . 15 TRBV6-5 TRBD1 CASSSSRGRWTEAFF TGTGCCAGCAGTTCCAGCAGGGGGCGATGGACTGAAGCTTTCTTT
TRBJ2-7 . 16 TRBV7-2 TRBD2 CASSPQPSGGAHEQYF TGTGCCAGCAGCCCCCAACCTAGCGGGGGGGCCCACGAGCAGTACTTC
TRBJ2-2 . 19 TRBV9 . CASSVVPVGDPGGTGELFF TGTGCCAGCAGCGTAGTCCCCGTAGGCGATCCCGGAGGCACCGGGGAGCTGTTTTTT
TRBJ1-1 . 15 TRBV11-2 . CASTSFRVMNTEAFF TGTGCCAGCACCTCATTTCGGGTAATGAACACTGAAGCTTTCTTT
TRBJ1-4 . 15 TRBV3-1/TRBV3-2 TRBD1 CASSLRTGGAEKLFF TGTGCCAGCAGCTTACGGACAGGGGGCGCGGAAAAACTGTTTTTT
TRBJ2-5 . 16 TRBV5-1 TRBD2 CASSLVPAGGPETQYF TGCGCCAGCAGCTTGGTCCCAGCGGGGGGGCCTGAGACCCAGTACTTC
TRBJ2-2 . 16 TRBV5-1 . CASSPTGVSSSGELFF TGCGCCAGCAGCCCGACCGGGGTAAGCTCTTCCGGGGAGCTGTTTTTT
TRBJ2-7 few 14 TRBV29-1 . CSVEDLAGAREQYF TGCAGCGTTGAAGACTTGGCGGGGGCGAGGGAGCAGTACTTC